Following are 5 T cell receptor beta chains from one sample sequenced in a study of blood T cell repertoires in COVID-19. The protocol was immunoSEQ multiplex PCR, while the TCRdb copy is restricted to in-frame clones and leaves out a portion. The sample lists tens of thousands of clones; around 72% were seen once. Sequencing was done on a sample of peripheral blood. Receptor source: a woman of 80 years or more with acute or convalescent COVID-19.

The CDR3 region has the DNA TGTGCCATCAGTGAGGACAGGGGGTATGGCTACACCTTC. Its protein product is CAISEDRGYGYTF. This rearrangement joins TRBV10-3 to TRBJ1-2; 9 nucleotides line up with TRBD1. Germline V gene sequence: CDR1 ENHRY, CDR2 SYGVKD. The CDR3 has 13 residues. The trim removed 2 bases at V and 5 bases at J, leaving 0 bases unmatched.

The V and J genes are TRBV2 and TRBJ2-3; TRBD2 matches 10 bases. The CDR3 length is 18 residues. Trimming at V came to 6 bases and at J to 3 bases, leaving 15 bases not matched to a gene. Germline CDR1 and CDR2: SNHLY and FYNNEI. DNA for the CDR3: TGTGCCAGCAGCTGGCTAGCGGGAGAGGGATATAAAACAGATACGCAGTATTTT. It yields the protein CASSWLAGEGYKTDTQYF.

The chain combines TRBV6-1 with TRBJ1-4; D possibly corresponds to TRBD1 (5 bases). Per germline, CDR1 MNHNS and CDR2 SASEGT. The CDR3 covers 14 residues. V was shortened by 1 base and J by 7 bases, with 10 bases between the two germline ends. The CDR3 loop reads CASSEVGGVEKLFF. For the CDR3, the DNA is TGTGCCAGCAGTGAAGTGGGAGGGGTTGAAAAACTGTTTTTT.

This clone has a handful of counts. CDR3 bases: TGTGCCAGCAGTCTGGACCCAGGAGGGGAAAAACTGTTTTTT. The encoded protein is CASSLDPGGEKLFF. The chain carries TRBV5-4 and TRBJ1-4; D gene uncertain. Per the germline V gene, CDR1 is SGHNT and CDR2 is YYREEE (reference sequence). The CDR3 length is 14 residues. V shed 5 bases and J shed 8 bases, with 16 bases lying between them. Supplemented by reference TRBV5-4 and TRBJ1-4, the full variable domain reads ETGVTQSPTHLIKTRGQQVTLRCSSQSGHNTVSWYQQALGQGPQFIFQYYREEENGRGNFPPRFSGLQFPNYSSELNVNALELDDSALYLCASSLDPGGEKLFFGSGTQLSVL.

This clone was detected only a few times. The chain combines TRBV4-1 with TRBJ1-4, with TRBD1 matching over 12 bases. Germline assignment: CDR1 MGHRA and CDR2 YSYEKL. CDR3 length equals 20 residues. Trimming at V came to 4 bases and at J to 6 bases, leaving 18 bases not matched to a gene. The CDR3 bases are TGCGCCAGCAGCCTTACCATATCCGGGACAGGGGGCGGCGCGGATGAAAAACTGTTTTTT. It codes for CASSLTISGTGGGADEKLFF.